These 9 T cell receptor beta chains originate from one sample sequenced in a study of blood T cell repertoires in COVID-19. Measured with immunoSEQ multiplex PCR; TCRdb has only the in-frame clones, and not every one. Counted here are 65,000 to 75,000 clones, 75% to 95% occurring once; the ten biggest clones make up around 14%. What was sequenced was peripheral blood. These receptors were collected from a human donor with active COVID-19. The donor label of this sample is uncertain.

The chain joins TRBV5-1 to TRBJ2-2; 9 nucleotides align to TRBD1. With 6 bases clipped from V and 7 bases from J, the junction kept 4 bases outside the gene matches. Germline lookup yields CDR1 SGHRS and CDR2 YFSETQ. There are 13 residues in the CDR3. The CDR3 sequence: CASMGQGNGELFF. CDR3 bases: TGCGCCAGCATGGGACAGGGAAACGGGGAGCTGTTTTTT.

V gene TRBV4-1 combines with J gene TRBJ1-6; D is undetermined. The V end lost 1 base, the J end lost 11 bases, and 6 bases lay between the germline ends. The germline gives CDR1 MGHRA, CDR2 YSYEKL. The CDR3 has 12 residues. The CDR3 spells CASSQAGAPLHF. The CDR3 DNA follows: TGCGCCAGCAGCCAAGCGGGTGCACCCCTCCACTTT.

V and J are TRBV6-5 and TRBJ2-7; TRBD1 matches 7 bases. The trim removed 0 bases at V and 6 bases at J, leaving 5 bases unmatched. The germline V gene has CDR1 MNHEY and CDR2 SVGAGI. The CDR3 extends over 14 amino acids. CDR3 sequence reads: CASSYSRRTGEQYF. The DNA of the CDR3 is TGTGCCAGCAGTTACTCGAGGCGGACAGGCGAGCAGTACTTC.

Regarding this clone: The same CDR3 is also encoded by other DNA sequences in this sample. The chain has TRBV18 and TRBJ2-7; 9 bases agree with TRBD1. The CDR3 totals 15 residues. Germline CDR1 reads KGHSH; CDR2 reads LQKENI. V lost 0 bases to trimming and J lost 2 bases; unmatched junction nucleotides: 2. This chain's CDR3 is CASSPPGQGAYEQYF. The DNA for the CDR3 is TGTGCCAGCTCACCACCGGGACAGGGTGCCTACGAGCAGTACTTC.

The rearrangement links TRBV7-9 to TRBJ2-1; 9 bases are shared with TRBD2. J gave up 4 bases and V 7 bases, and 8 bases lay outside the gene matches. Per germline, CDR1 SEHNR and CDR2 FQNEAQ (reference sequence). The CDR3 spans 15 residues. The CDR3 DNA reads as TGTGCCAGCACCCCCCTAGCGGGGCCTTACAATGAGCAGTTCTTC. Residues: CASTPLAGPYNEQFF.

The rearrangement joins TRBV3-1 (or the pseudogene TRBV3-2) to TRBJ2-5; TRBD2 matches 10 bases. Trimming removed 4 bases from V and 3 bases from J; junction bases left unmatched: 5. Looked up from germline, CDR1 is LGHDT and CDR2 is YNNKEL (reference sequence). The CDR3 has 15 residues. CDR3 region: CASSPAGGLEETQYF. CDR3 coding DNA: TGTGCCAGCAGCCCAGCGGGAGGGCTCGAAGAGACCCAGTACTTC.

The chain couples TRBV7-9 to TRBJ1-6; TRBD1 might be the D (6 bases). Germline CDR1 and CDR2: SEHNR and FQNEAQ (reference sequence). Trimming took 2 bases from V and 9 from J, leaving 11 bases between them. This CDR3 has 14 residues. Written as DNA, the CDR3 is TGTGCCAGCAGCTTACCAGGGGTTAGTTCACCCCTCCACTTT. This sequence encodes CASSLPGVSSPLHF.

This clone has only one observation. The chain carries TRBV7-8 and TRBJ2-3; maybe TRBD1 (6 bases). The CDR3 covers 13 residues. CDR1 and CDR2 from the germline V gene are SGHVS and FQNEAQ. Trimming shortened V by 5 bases and J by 4 bases, and 10 bases separated the two germline ends. CDR3 loop: CASSLTGPDTQYF. The CDR3 DNA sequence: TGTGCCAGCAGCCTTACAGGGCCAGATACGCAGTATTTT.

The rearrangement joins TRBV10-3 to TRBJ2-1; the match to TRBD2 covers 8 bases. After removal of 7 bases from V and 4 bases from J, the junction contained 6 bases not matched to a gene. Germline assignment: CDR1 ENHRY and CDR2 SYGVKD. The CDR3 covers 14 residues. In nucleotides, the CDR3 is TGTGCCATCACCCCGGGACTAGAGTACAATGAGCAGTTCTTC. Amino acid sequence: CAITPGLEYNEQFF.